The 28 T cell receptor beta chains given below trace back to one sample, sequenced in a study of CD8 T cells in ankylosing spondylitis. The antigens of these receptors remain unknown. TCRdb reprocessed the 5' RACE reads with MiXCR, giving one entry per CDR3 protein. The table shows under 950,000 distinct CDR3 sequences, with 15% to 20% occurring only once. Study-wide findings and caveats: Blood from ankylosing spondylitis patients appeared to carry a characteristic eight-variant TCR beta motif.

Sequenced material: blood, either unsorted or a sorted T cell fraction (not recorded which). The receptors shown here come from a male donor with ankylosing spondylitis.

This CDR3 is CASSVAEGQGPGTEAFF. In nucleotides, the CDR3 is TGTGCCAGCAGCGTAGCGGAGGGGCAGGGGCCCGGCACTGAAGCTTTCTTT. The chain links TRBV9 to TRBJ1-1; tentative D call: TRBD1 (6 bases). Germline lookup yields CDR1 SGDLS and CDR2 YYNGEE. Trimming cost V 0 bases and J 4 bases, with 19 bases left between them. This CDR3 is 17 amino acids long.

There are a few counts of this clonotype. The rearrangement links TRBV6-1 to TRBJ2-3; 14 nucleotides agree with TRBD2. The CDR3 contains 17 residues. CDR1 and CDR2 (germline): MNHNS, SASEGT. J lost 1 base, V lost 3 bases, and 3 bases had no gene match. In DNA, the CDR3 is TGTGCCAGCAGTGAGGGACTAGCGGGAGCTCGCACAGATACGCAGTATTTT. As protein: CASSEGLAGARTDTQYF.

There are a few counts of this clonotype. The gene calls are TRBV4-1 and TRBJ1-1; D uncertain. V shed 3 bases and J shed 1 base, with 12 bases lying between them. The germline gives CDR1 MGHRA, CDR2 YSYEKL. The CDR3 is 15 amino acids. The CDR3 DNA reads TGCGCCAGCAGCCAGAGTAAAGGTCCGAACACTGAAGCTTTCTTT. It translates to CASSQSKGPNTEAFF.

V usage is TRBV20-1 and J usage is TRBJ2-7; the match to TRBD2 covers 8 bases. The CDR3 length is 14 residues. Trimming took 5 bases from V and 2 from J; bases not matched to a gene: 8. The germline V gene encodes CDR1 DFQATT and CDR2 SNEGSKA (reference sequence). CDR3 region: CSAYGGTSAYEQYF. CDR3 in DNA: TGCAGTGCTTACGGGGGGACTAGTGCCTACGAGCAGTACTTC.

The V gene is TRBV3-1, the J gene TRBJ2-3, with 14 bases that match TRBD2. Unmatched junction bases numbered 7, after V lost 5 bases and J lost 6 bases. CDR1 and CDR2 from the germline V gene are LGHDT and YNNKEL (reference sequence). CDR3 length: 16 amino acids. CDR3 sequence reads: CASSKGLAGVLDTQYF. DNA of the CDR3: TGTGCCAGCAGCAAGGGACTAGCGGGGGTACTGGATACGCAGTATTTT.

This clonotype was seen more than once but under ten times. CDR3 loop: CASSETGDQNTEAFF. The CDR3 DNA sequence: TGTGCCAGCAGTGAAACGGGGGACCAGAACACTGAAGCTTTCTTT. The rearrangement joins TRBV2 to TRBJ1-1, with a weak D call TRBD1 (5 bases). CDR1 is SNHLY, CDR2 FYNNEI, per germline. V was pared by 2 bases and J by 1 base, with 11 bases between. The CDR3 contains 15 residues.

The chain is built from TRBV20-1 and TRBJ1-1; D unclear. V lost 3 bases to trimming and J lost 2 bases, with 13 bases between them. CDR1 is DFQATT, CDR2 SNEGSKA, per germline (reference sequence). This CDR3 contains 14 residues. The CDR3 here is CSASKGGVNTEAFF. CDR3 sequence (DNA): TGCAGTGCTAGTAAGGGCGGAGTTAACACTGAAGCTTTCTTT.

This clonotype was seen a few times. The chain carries TRBV5-5 and TRBJ2-7; either TRBD1 or TRBD2 may supply D (5 bases each). Trimming pared 6 bases from V and 0 bases from J, leaving 16 bases between. The CDR3 consists of 15 residues. CDR1 and CDR2 (germline): SGHKS, YYEKEE (reference sequence). CDR3 residues: CASTPGLGFSYEQYF. As DNA, the CDR3 is TGTGCCAGCACTCCGGGGCTGGGATTCTCCTACGAGCAGTACTTC.

This clonotype has just a few counts. This chain joins TRBV14 and TRBJ1-1; D gene uncertain. Trimming shortened V by 0 bases and J by 0 bases, and 11 bases separated the two germline ends. Germline CDR1 is SGHDN and CDR2 is FVKESK. The CDR3 consists of 16 residues. The CDR3 coding sequence is TGTGCCAGCAGCCAAGAGATGGGTACAATGAACACTGAAGCTTTCTTT. This gives the protein CASSQEMGTMNTEAFF.

This clonotype was detected only a few times. The rearrangement uses TRBV24-1 and TRBJ2-3; D gene ambiguous. Germline V gene sequence: CDR1 KGHDR, CDR2 SFDVKD. The CDR3 runs 12 residues. Trimming cost V 4 bases and J 2 bases, with 3 bases left between them. CDR3 region: CATSDNTDTQYF. The CDR3 nucleotides read TGTGCCACCAGTGACAACACAGATACGCAGTATTTT.

CDR3 sequence (DNA): TGTGCCAGCAGTTTATGGGGGGGGTCCGGCGAGCAGTACTTC. Its protein product is CASSLWGGSGEQYF. The rearrangement uses TRBV12-3 or TRBV12-4 and TRBJ2-7; the match to TRBD2 covers 7 bases. This CDR3 has 14 amino acids. The ends lost 2 bases at V and 6 bases at J; junction bases unmatched: 7.

A few counts support this clonotype. The chain links TRBV4-1 to TRBJ2-7; possibly TRBD2 for D (6 bases). In germline, CDR1 is MGHRA, CDR2 YSYEKL. There are 13 residues in the CDR3. Trimming stripped 4 bases from V and 2 bases from J, with 9 bases between. CDR3 bases: TGCGCCAGCAGCCGGACTACCGCCTACGAGCAGTACTTC. This sequence encodes CASSRTTAYEQYF.

This chain uses TRBV5-1 with TRBJ1-1, with a possible D match to TRBD1 (5 bases). CDR1 is SGHRS, CDR2 YFSETQ, per germline. This CDR3 contains 16 residues. V lost 4 bases to trimming and J lost 0 bases, with 16 bases between them. The CDR3 coding sequence is TGCGCCAGCAGCCCACGGGAGCGGGGGATGAACACTGAAGCTTTCTTT. It specifies CASSPRERGMNTEAFF.

The chain couples TRBV10-3 to TRBJ1-6; possibly TRBD1 for D (5 bases). V was trimmed by 0 bases and J by 0 bases, leaving 12 bases between them. This CDR3 is built from 18 residues. In germline, CDR1 is ENHRY, CDR2 SYGVKD. The CDR3 DNA reads as TGTGCCATCAGTGAGTCTCTGGGGGTCAGCTCCTATAATTCACCCCTCCACTTT. The encoded protein is CAISESLGVSSYNSPLHF.

This clonotype came up a few times. The chain joins TRBV5-1 to TRBJ1-1; TRBD1 matches at 10 bases. The germline V gene encodes CDR1 SGHRS and CDR2 YFSETQ. The V segment lost 0 bases and the J segment 5 bases; nucleotides outside the gene matches: 7. The CDR3 totals 16 residues. DNA for the CDR3: TGCGCCAGCAGCTTGGCGGGGACAGGGGCAGGGACTGAAGCTTTCTTT. Encoded protein: CASSLAGTGAGTEAFF.

This clonotype was recorded at least ten times. The chain joins TRBV4-1 to TRBJ2-1; 12 positions match TRBD2. The CDR3 runs to 16 residues. V lost 1 base to trimming and J lost 15 bases; unmatched junction nucleotides: 13. CDR1 and CDR2 (germline): MGHRA, YSYEKL. The CDR3 DNA reads TGCGCCAGCAGCCAAGGCCCCCAAGGACTAGCGGGATTTTCGTTCTTC. This gives the protein CASSQGPQGLAGFSFF.

This clonotype has ten or more counts. This chain connects TRBV7-9 to TRBJ2-1, with 11 bases fitting TRBD2. Trimming took 6 bases from V and 5 from J; bases not matched to a gene: 6. The length of the CDR3 is 15 residues. Per germline, CDR1 SEHNR and CDR2 FQNEAQ (reference sequence). The CDR3 is CASSLLAGVHNEQFF. The DNA of the CDR3 is TGTGCCAGCAGTCTACTAGCGGGGGTCCACAATGAGCAGTTCTTC.

This clonotype was observed at least ten times. The V gene is TRBV12-3 or TRBV12-4, the J gene TRBJ2-1, with D perhaps TRBD2 (7 bases). The V end lost 5 bases, the J end lost 3 bases, and 11 bases lay between the germline ends. The CDR3 consists of 14 residues. The CDR3 here is CASSVGGLYNEQFF. The CDR3 bases are TGTGCCAGCAGTGTGGGGGGGCTCTACAATGAGCAGTTCTTC.

This clonotype was seen only a few times. The chain carries TRBV28 and TRBJ1-1, with D uncertain. CDR1 is MDHEN, CDR2 SYDVKM, per germline. Trimming took 7 bases from V and 5 from J, leaving 8 bases between them. CDR3 length: 11 amino acids. CDR3 region: CASKRYTEAFF. CDR3 in DNA: TGTGCCAGCAAGCGGTATACTGAAGCTTTCTTT.

This rearrangement joins TRBV6-1 to TRBJ1-1; the D gene is possibly TRBD1 (6 bases). The CDR3 consists of 14 residues. Germline lookup yields CDR1 MNHNS and CDR2 SASEGT. V was trimmed by 4 bases and J by 1 base, leaving 10 bases between them. The CDR3 DNA reads as TGTGCCAGCAGTGGAACGACAGGGAACACTGAAGCTTTCTTT. Protein product: CASSGTTGNTEAFF.

The CDR3 region is CSALATTGAFNEQFF. The CDR3 nucleotides read TGCAGTGCCCTCGCCACGACAGGGGCCTTCAATGAGCAGTTCTTC. The chain carries TRBV20-1 and TRBJ2-1, with TRBD1 matching over 8 bases. J was trimmed by 6 bases and V by 6 bases; bases with no gene match: 13. CDR1 is DFQATT, CDR2 SNEGSKA, per germline (reference sequence). There are 15 residues in the CDR3.

The chain carries TRBV24-1 and TRBJ2-1, with D possibly being TRBD2 (6 bases). The germline CDR1 and CDR2 sequences are KGHDR and SFDVKD. Between the trimmed V and J ends, which lost 4 bases and 5 bases, there was a span of 17 bases. The CDR3 spans 16 residues. The CDR3 bases are TGTGCCACCAGTGAGCGCCCGACTAGGCGAGACAATGAGCAGTTCTTC. Translation gives CATSERPTRRDNEQFF.

Only a few counts were recorded for this clonotype. CDR3 amino acids: CASSPGTGALTEAFF. DNA of the CDR3: TGTGCCAGCAGCCCCGGGACAGGGGCCCTCACTGAAGCTTTCTTT. The chain employs TRBV5-6 and TRBJ1-1, with 10 positions matching TRBD1. Germline trimming cut 4 bases from V and 4 bases from J; bases unmatched to any gene: 7. CDR3 length equals 15 residues. The germline CDR1 and CDR2 sequences are SGHDT and YYEEEE.

This clonotype was seen a few times. The V call is TRBV5-1, the J call TRBJ2-1; D call uncertain. V was shortened by 5 bases and J by 1 base, with 7 bases between the two germline ends. This CDR3 region has 13 residues. From germline, CDR1 is SGHRS and CDR2 YFSETQ. CDR3 sequence (DNA): TGCGCCAGCAGGGTTGGATCCTACAATGAGCAGTTCTTC. It specifies CASRVGSYNEQFF.

This clonotype was detected a few times. The chain joins TRBV3-1 to TRBJ1-1; no definite D call. The CDR3 length is 12 residues. Germline V gives CDR1 LGHDT, CDR2 YNNKEL (reference sequence). V dropped 0 bases and J dropped 9 bases, with 8 bases sitting between them. The CDR3 nucleotides read TGTGCCAGCAGCCAAGAGGCAGACAAAGCTTTCTTT. Its translation is CASSQEADKAFF.

The rearrangement uses TRBV20-1 and TRBJ1-1; D uncertain. V lost 0 bases, J lost 7 bases, and 15 bases lay in between. The CDR3 is 14 residues long. Germline CDR1 reads DFQATT; CDR2 reads SNEGSKA (reference sequence). CDR3 sequence: CSARDREDSFEAFF. For the CDR3, the DNA is TGCAGTGCTAGAGATCGGGAGGATAGCTTTGAAGCTTTCTTT.

V is TRBV28 and J is TRBJ2-7, with D perhaps assigned TRBD1 or TRBD2 (5 bases each). There are 15 residues in the CDR3. Per the germline V gene, CDR1 is MDHEN and CDR2 is SYDVKM. V lost 3 bases, J lost 3 bases, and 15 bases lay in between. CDR3 region: CASSLPRDPLYEQYF. CDR3 in DNA: TGTGCCAGCAGTTTGCCCCGGGACCCGCTCTACGAGCAGTACTTC.

This chain uses TRBV5-1 with TRBJ2-7; D is possibly TRBD1 (6 bases). V was cut by 1 base and J by 3 bases, with 11 bases left in between. The germline V gene has CDR1 SGHRS and CDR2 YFSETQ. This CDR3 contains 14 residues. The CDR3 here is CASSLWTEDYEQYF. The CDR3 nucleotides are TGCGCCAGCAGCTTGTGGACAGAAGACTACGAGCAGTACTTC.